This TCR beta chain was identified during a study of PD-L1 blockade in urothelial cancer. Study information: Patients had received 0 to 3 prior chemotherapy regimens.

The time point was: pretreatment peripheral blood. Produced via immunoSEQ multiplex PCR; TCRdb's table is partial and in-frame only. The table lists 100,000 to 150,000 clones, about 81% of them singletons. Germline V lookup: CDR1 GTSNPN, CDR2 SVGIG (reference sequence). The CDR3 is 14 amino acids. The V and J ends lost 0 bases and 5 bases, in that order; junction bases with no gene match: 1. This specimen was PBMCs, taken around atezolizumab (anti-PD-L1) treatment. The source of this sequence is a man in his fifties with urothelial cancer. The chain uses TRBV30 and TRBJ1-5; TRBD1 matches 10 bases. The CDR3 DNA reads TGTGCCTGGAGTGTAGGGACAGGGGATCAGCCCCAGCATTTT. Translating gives CAWSVGTGDQPQHF. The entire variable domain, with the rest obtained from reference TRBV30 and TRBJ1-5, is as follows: SQTIHQWPATLVQPVGSPLSLECTVEGTSNPNLYWYRQAAGRGLQLLFYSVGIGQISSEVPQNLSASRPQDRQFILSSKKLLLSDSGFYLCAWSVGTGDQPQHFGDGTRLSIL.